These 23 T cell receptor beta chains originate from one sample sequenced in a study of beta chain features in type 1 diabetes. Investigators reverse transcribed all isolated RNA, so they sequenced expressed TCRB transcripts. Libraries were prepared by immunoSEQ multiplex PCR; TCRdb keeps only in-frame clonotypes and omits some of them. The table records about 660,000 clones, over 12% of them present only once. The study, taken as a whole, reports: TCRB CDR3s from Type 1 diabetes patients were moderately but significantly shorter in all four CD4+ subsets.

Their antigen targets remain unknown. Material: naive CD4+ T cells from blood. The origin of the receptors is a man aged 18 to 30 with type 1 diabetes.

The chain employs TRBV7-2 and TRBJ1-1, with D possibly being TRBD1 (6 bases). Germline CDR1 and CDR2: SGHTA and FQGNSA. The CDR3 loop spans 14 amino acids. Trimming removed 3 bases from V and 4 bases from J, with 12 bases in between. The CDR3 loop is CASSFQDRITEAFF. CDR3 coding DNA: TGTGCCAGCAGCTTCCAGGACAGAATCACTGAAGCTTTCTTT.

This clone was seen only a few times. The sample has other DNA sequences that encode this CDR3 too. The chain carries TRBV2 and TRBJ2-3; D ambiguous. Trimming pared 3 bases from V and 0 bases from J, leaving 7 bases between. The germline gives CDR1 SNHLY, CDR2 FYNNEI. CDR3 length: 14 amino acids. CDR3 sequence reads: CASSEASSTDTQYF. The CDR3 region has the DNA TGTGCCAGCAGTGAGGCTTCTAGCACAGATACGCAGTATTTT.

This clone turned up a few times. This chain connects TRBV6-5 to TRBJ2-7; TRBD1 agrees at 9 bases. Per germline, CDR1 MNHEY and CDR2 SVGAGI. J was trimmed by 2 bases and V by 6 bases; bases with no gene match: 2. This CDR3 spans 13 amino acids. The CDR3 here is CASRGTGPYEQYF. CDR3 in DNA: TGTGCCAGCAGGGGGACAGGGCCCTACGAGCAGTACTTC.

In its sample, this clone was seen a few times. The V call is TRBV30, the J call TRBJ2-5, with TRBD2 as a possible D gene (5 bases). Germline V gives CDR1 GTSNPN, CDR2 SVGIG (reference sequence). The ends were cut back, 0 bases at V and 5 bases at J, with 16 bases in the middle. The CDR3 is 15 residues long. CDR3: CAWSVQRTGTETQYF. As DNA, the CDR3 is TGTGCCTGGAGTGTACAGCGGACTGGTACGGAGACCCAGTACTTC.

The chain recombines TRBV25-1 with TRBJ2-1; 8 nucleotides line up with TRBD2. Germline V gene data show CDR1 as MGHDK and CDR2 as SYGVNS. The CDR3 sequence is 14 residues long. V was pared by 7 bases and J by 2 bases, with 4 bases of the junction left unmatched. CDR3 protein: CASTPAGAYNEQFF. CDR3 in DNA: TGTGCCAGCACTCCAGCGGGGGCCTACAATGAGCAGTTCTTC.

The chain couples TRBV9 to TRBJ2-7; a weak D match, TRBD1 (6 bases). V lost 3 bases, J lost 1 base, and 11 bases lay in between. CDR1 and CDR2 from the germline V gene are SGDLS and YYNGEE. CDR3 length equals 14 residues. The chain's CDR3 is CASSASTGSYEQYF. CDR3 sequence (DNA): TGTGCCAGCAGCGCGTCGACAGGTTCCTACGAGCAGTACTTC. Filled out from reference TRBV9 and TRBJ2-7, the complete variable domain reads DSGVTQTPKHLITATGQRVTLRCSPRSGDLSVYWYQQSLDQGLQFLIQYYNGEERAKGNILERFSAQQFPDLHSELNLSSLELGDSALYFCASSASTGSYEQYFGPGTRLTVT.

The chain joins TRBV28 to TRBJ2-1; 8 bases agree with TRBD2. CDR1 MDHEN and CDR2 SYDVKM come from the germline V gene. The CDR3 spans 15 residues. With V trimmed by 2 bases and J by 7 bases, 7 bases remained unmatched. The CDR3 protein is CASSLTSGGRNEQFF. CDR3 bases: TGTGCCAGCAGTTTAACTAGCGGAGGCAGAAATGAGCAGTTCTTC.

CDR3 sequence reads: CSVEYHKSGELFF. The CDR3 bases are TGCAGCGTTGAATACCACAAGTCCGGGGAGCTGTTTTTT. J is TRBJ2-2 and V is TRBV29-1; D is undetermined. The CDR3 has 13 amino acids. Between the trimmed V and J ends, which lost 2 bases and 6 bases, there was a span of 10 bases. Germline loops: CDR1 SQVTM, CDR2 ANQGSEA.

The chain links TRBV30 to TRBJ2-1; 7 bases agree with TRBD2. Germline values: CDR1 GTSNPN, CDR2 SVGIG (reference sequence). The CDR3 runs to 15 residues. The J segment lost 4 bases and the V segment lost 1 base, leaving 7 bases of the junction unmatched. The CDR3 is CAWSAESGGYNEQFF. The CDR3 DNA sequence: TGTGCCTGGAGTGCCGAGTCGGGGGGTTACAATGAGCAGTTCTTC.

CDR3 sequence (DNA): TGTGCCAGCAGTTCCCATAGCCCGAGCTCCTACAATGAGCAGTTCTTC. Residues: CASSSHSPSSYNEQFF. The rearrangement joins TRBV7-9 to TRBJ2-1; D gene ambiguous. Per germline, CDR1 SEHNR and CDR2 FQNEAQ (reference sequence). The ends were cut back, 6 bases at V and 0 bases at J, with 15 bases in the middle. The CDR3 is 16 amino acids.

This chain links TRBV15 with TRBJ2-7, with 10 bases aligning to TRBD2. The ends lost 5 bases at V and 2 bases at J; junction bases unmatched: 9. The CDR3 runs to 16 residues. CDR1 is LNHNV, CDR2 YYDKDF, per germline (reference sequence). The chain's CDR3 is CATSAHLAGVTYEQYF. The CDR3 nucleotides read TGTGCCACCAGCGCCCACCTAGCGGGGGTTACCTACGAGCAGTACTTC.

This chain links TRBV11-2 with TRBJ2-1; TRBD1 might be the D (6 bases). The ends were cut back, 5 bases at V and 3 bases at J, with 14 bases in the middle. This CDR3 is 15 amino acids long. The V gene's germline CDR1 is SGHAT and CDR2 FQNNGV. The CDR3 loop is CASSLLRGIYNEQFF. The DNA for the CDR3 is TGTGCCAGCAGCCTCTTGAGGGGGATCTACAATGAGCAGTTCTTC.

This rearrangement joins TRBV4-2 to TRBJ2-1; TRBD2 matches 7 bases. CDR3 length: 16 residues. CDR1 is LGHNA and CDR2 is YNFKEQ in the germline V gene. V shed 4 bases, J shed 2 bases, and the junction held 8 bases outside the gene matches. CDR3 DNA: TGTGCCAGCAGCCCTTGGGCGGGAGCTGCCTACAATGAGCAGTTCTTC. Residues: CASSPWAGAAYNEQFF.

This clone was seen more than once but under ten times. The chain combines TRBV30 with TRBJ2-3; possibly TRBD1 or TRBD2 for D (5 bases each). Between the trimmed V and J ends, which lost 0 bases and 6 bases, there was a span of 10 bases. Looked up from germline, CDR1 is GTSNPN and CDR2 is SVGIG (reference sequence). This CDR3 is 13 amino acids long. CDR3 sequence reads: CAWSVQGVDTQYF. For the CDR3, the DNA is TGTGCCTGGAGTGTCCAGGGAGTGGATACGCAGTATTTT.

The J gene is TRBJ2-3, the V gene TRBV7-2, with 7 nucleotides matching TRBD2. The V segment lost 5 bases and the J segment 2 bases; nucleotides outside the gene matches: 10. There are 16 residues in the CDR3. Germline values: CDR1 SGHTA, CDR2 FQGNSA. The CDR3 here is CASSPLSGVYTDTQYF. CDR3 coding DNA: TGTGCCAGCAGCCCCCTAAGCGGGGTATACACAGATACGCAGTATTTT. Variable domain in full (rest from reference TRBV7-2 and TRBJ2-3): GAGVSQSPSNKVTEKGKDVELRCDPISGHTALYWYRQSLGQGLEFLIYFQGNSAPDKSGLPSDRFSAERTGGSVSTLTIQRTQQEDSAVYLCASSPLSGVYTDTQYFGPGTRLTVL.

This clone turned up a few times. The chain employs TRBV18 and TRBJ2-3; D ambiguous. There are 11 residues in the CDR3. Germline V gene sequence: CDR1 KGHSH, CDR2 LQKENI. The V and J ends lost 4 bases and 4 bases respectively, with 3 bases between them. CDR3 bases: TGTGCCAGCTCACTTTCAGATACGCAGTATTTT. Residues: CASSLSDTQYF.

The rearrangement links TRBV11-2 to TRBJ1-1; TRBD1 agrees at 7 bases. The CDR3 runs to 14 residues. V shed 1 base, J shed 7 bases, and the junction held 6 bases outside the gene matches. The V gene's germline CDR1 is SGHAT and CDR2 FQNNGV. The CDR3 protein is CASSLGGTEDEAFF. CDR3 DNA: TGTGCCAGCAGCTTAGGTGGGACAGAGGATGAAGCTTTCTTT.

This clone has only a few counts. The chain employs TRBV13 and TRBJ2-3; no definite D call. Germline V gives CDR1 PRHDT, CDR2 FYEKMQ (reference sequence). Deletions cut 5 bases from V and 2 bases from J, with 14 bases between. This CDR3 has 15 amino acids. The CDR3 protein is CASSQTGGNTDTQYF. The CDR3 nucleotides are TGTGCCAGCAGCCAGACGGGCGGTAACACAGATACGCAGTATTTT.

The CDR3 DNA sequence: TGTGCCAGCAGCTTGCAGGGGCCGACCTACGAGCAGTACTTC. Amino acid sequence: CASSLQGPTYEQYF. The chain has TRBV11-2 and TRBJ2-7; D might be TRBD1 (6 bases). V shed 3 bases and J shed 2 bases, with 11 bases lying between them. The germline V gene has CDR1 SGHAT and CDR2 FQNNGV. The CDR3 has 14 residues.

The chain uses TRBV9 and TRBJ2-7; no reliable D call. CDR3 length equals 15 residues. V lost 1 base and J 3 bases, leaving 14 bases between the germline ends. Germline-derived CDR1 and CDR2 are SGDLS and YYNGEE. CDR3 sequence reads: CASSVTFGADYEQYF. As DNA, the CDR3 is TGTGCCAGCAGCGTAACTTTCGGCGCGGACTACGAGCAGTACTTC.

V gene TRBV5-1 combines with J gene TRBJ1-2; perhaps TRBD1 as D (5 bases). Germline CDR1 reads SGHRS; CDR2 reads YFSETQ. Trimming stripped 0 bases from V and 3 bases from J, with 9 bases between. The CDR3 runs to 14 residues. The CDR3 DNA sequence: TGCGCCAGCAGCTTGGCCGGGACGGACTATGGCTACACCTTC. This encodes CASSLAGTDYGYTF.

The V gene is TRBV18, the J gene TRBJ1-1; a weak D match, TRBD1 (6 bases). The CDR3 consists of 14 residues. Germline CDR1 and CDR2: KGHSH and LQKENI. Trimming cost V 1 base and J 1 base, with 7 bases left between them. The CDR3 protein is CASSPQQGNTEAFF. Written as DNA, the CDR3 is TGTGCCAGCTCACCACAACAGGGGAACACTGAAGCTTTCTTT.

This sequence joins TRBV5-1 and TRBJ1-4; no firm D call. In germline, CDR1 is SGHRS, CDR2 YFSETQ. Trimming stripped 3 bases from V and 2 bases from J, with 11 bases between. CDR3 length equals 15 residues. The CDR3 is CASSSLMHTNEKLFF. As DNA, the CDR3 is TGCGCCAGCAGCTCCTTGATGCATACTAATGAAAAACTGTTTTTT.